This entry features one T cell receptor (beta chain) sequence. This clone was observed once. Its cognate antigen has yet to be identified. Base qualities are not provided; no much larger clone lies one nucleotide away. To prepare the library, the immunoSEQ multiplex PCR assay was applied. RNA was extracted from all samples and reverse transcribed into cDNA as template for TCR sequencing. SuperScript III was used for first-strand cDNA synthesis, primed with a 2:1 mix of oligo-dT and random hexamers. A synthetic immune receptor repertoire was used to assess amplification bias, and residual bias was removed computationally. Regarding the original processing steps: Raw reads were preprocessed to remove errors, and CDR3 was defined by IMGT conventions from the conserved cysteine to phenylalanine. To get clonality, Shannon entropy was normalized by log2 of the number of productive unique TCRs and the result was subtracted from 1. Whether each scalp clone was CD4 or CD8 was inferred by checking scalp TCRbeta sequences against the CD4 and CD8 repertoires from sorted blood. Held by TCRdb, this immuneACCESS table contains in-frame sequences only and omits some clones. Under half of the omission traces to an unresolved V gene where checked; the cause of the rest is unknown. The V and J calls and the clone size are those of that table, but D and trimming were determined from the DNA. Counted in this sample were about 150,000 clones; roughly 50% of them appeared once. In total, the top ten clones hold about 6.4% of the sample.

The data originate from a study of CD8+ T cells in alopecia areata listed by TCRdb under 2018. Describing the broader study: The treated patients took part in an open-label pilot trial in which moderate-to-severe alopecia areata was treated with oral tofacitinib at 5 to 10 mg twice daily. Human TCRbeta sequencing covered scalp tissue and sorted CD4+ and CD8+ peripheral blood T cells from patchy and totalis/universalis alopecia areata patients and healthy controls. Scalp clonality was compared among normal scalp (n=4), patchy alopecia areata scalp (n=8), and alopecia totalis/universalis scalp (n=8). Patients on tofacitinib were biopsied at baseline and after 4 and 24 weeks of treatment, and several of the patients also had a later scalp biopsy. Tofacitinib was administered for 6 to 18 months, and 6 months of follow-up off drug were then conducted to assess delayed response and recurrence. RNA came from the PAXgene miRNA kit for fixed scalp, the miRNeasy kit for PBMCs, and the RNeasy kit for mouse skin. Amplification of TCRbeta CDR3 regions was done by immunoSEQ multiplex PCR using 35 Vbeta forward primers and 13 Jbeta reverse primers. In both human patients and the C3H/HeJ mouse model, the study applied high-throughput TCRbeta sequencing to look at T cell clonal expansion in alopecia areata.

Trimming costs V 2 bases and J 10 bases, and their ends lie 9 bases apart. The CDR3, from cysteine to phenylalanine, totals 11 residues. Left in the record is the CDR3 DNA by itself, 33 bases read in frame from the first base. From the germline V gene, CDR1 is SGHRS and CDR2 is YFSETQ. Overall results and qualifications from the work: TCR sequences shared between patients were less clear than in mice, possibly partly because of HLA diversity in the patient population. Unlike mouse skin, which is dominated by gammadelta T cells, normal human skin has resident alphabeta T cells that are also sequenced, and this complicates analysis of the scalp TCR repertoire. Higher clonality and more expanded CD8+ clones were observed in lesional scalp than in normal scalp, particularly in alopecia totalis/universalis, a finding suggestive of antigenic drive.

Lesional scalp punch biopsies and peripheral blood were collected from alopecia areata patients. PBMCs were isolated by density centrifugation and stained for CD3, CD4 and CD8, after which CD4+ and CD8+ T cells were sorted on a FACSAria. The origin of this receptor is a human donor with alopecia areata. This chain is built from TRBV5-1 and TRBJ2-5; no D gene is confidently identified. Source material: CD4+ T cells sorted from blood. CDR3 reads: CASSFRRNQYF. The nucleotides are TGCGCCAGCAGCTTCAGAAGGAACCAGTACTTC. Supplemented by the reference TRBV5-1 and TRBJ2-5 proteins around the CDR3, the complete variable domain is KAGVTQTPRYLIKTRGQQVTLSCSPISGHRSVSWYQQTPGQGLQFLFEYFSETQRNKGNFPGRFSGRQFSNSRSEMNVSTLELGDSALYLCASSFRRNQYFGPGTRLLVL.